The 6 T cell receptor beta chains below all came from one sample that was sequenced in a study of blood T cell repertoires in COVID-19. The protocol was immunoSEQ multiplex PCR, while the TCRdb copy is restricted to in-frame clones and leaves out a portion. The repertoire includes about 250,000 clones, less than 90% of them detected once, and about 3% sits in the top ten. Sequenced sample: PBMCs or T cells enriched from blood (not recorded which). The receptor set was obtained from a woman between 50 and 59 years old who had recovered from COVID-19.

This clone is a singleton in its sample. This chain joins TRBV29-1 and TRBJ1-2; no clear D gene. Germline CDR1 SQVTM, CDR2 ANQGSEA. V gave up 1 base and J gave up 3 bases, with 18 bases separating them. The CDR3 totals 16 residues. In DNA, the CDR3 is TGCAGCGTTGAAGTCCCGGACGTCGGGGAGGACTATGGCTACACCTTC. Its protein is CSVEVPDVGEDYGYTF.

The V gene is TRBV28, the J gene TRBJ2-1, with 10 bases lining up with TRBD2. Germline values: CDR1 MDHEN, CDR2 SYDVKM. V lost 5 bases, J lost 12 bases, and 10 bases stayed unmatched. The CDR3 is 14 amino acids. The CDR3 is CASSPSGTSEMQFF. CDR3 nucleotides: TGTGCCAGCAGTCCATCCGGGACTAGCGAGATGCAGTTCTTC.

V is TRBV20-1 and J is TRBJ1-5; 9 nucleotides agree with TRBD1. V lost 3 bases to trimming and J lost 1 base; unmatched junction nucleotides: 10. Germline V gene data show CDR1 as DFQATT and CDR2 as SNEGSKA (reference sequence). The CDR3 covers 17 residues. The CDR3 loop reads CSASLRQGGLSNQPQHF. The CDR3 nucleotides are TGCAGTGCTAGTCTCCGACAGGGGGGGCTAAGCAATCAGCCCCAGCATTTT.

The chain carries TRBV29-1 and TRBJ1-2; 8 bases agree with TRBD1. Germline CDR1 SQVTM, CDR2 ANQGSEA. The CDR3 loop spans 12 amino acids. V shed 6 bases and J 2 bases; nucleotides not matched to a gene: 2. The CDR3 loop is CSVGDRNYGYTF. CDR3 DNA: TGCAGCGTGGGGGACAGGAACTATGGCTACACCTTC. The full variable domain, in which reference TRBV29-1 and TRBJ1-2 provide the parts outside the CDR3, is SAVISQKPSRDICQRGTSLTIQCQVDSQVTMMFWYRQQPGQSLTLIATANQGSEATYESGFVIDKFPISRPNLTFSTLTVSNMSPEDSSIYLCSVGDRNYGYTFGSGTRLTVV.

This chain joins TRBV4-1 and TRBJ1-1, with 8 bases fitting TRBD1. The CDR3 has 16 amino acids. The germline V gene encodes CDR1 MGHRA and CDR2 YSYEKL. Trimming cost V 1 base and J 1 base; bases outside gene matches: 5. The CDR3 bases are TGCGCCAGCAGCCAAGCCCGGACAGGGAAGAACACTGAAGCTTTCTTT. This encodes CASSQARTGKNTEAFF.

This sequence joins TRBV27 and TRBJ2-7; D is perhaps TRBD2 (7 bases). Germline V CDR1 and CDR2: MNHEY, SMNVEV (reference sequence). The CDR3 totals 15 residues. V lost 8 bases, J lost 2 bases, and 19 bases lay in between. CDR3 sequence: CASGGAGVLPYEQYF. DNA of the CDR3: TGTGCCAGCGGGGGGGCAGGGGTTCTCCCCTACGAGCAGTACTTC.